Detailed here is one TCR beta chain. Its antigen is not identified. These data are taken from a study of T cells in Graves' hyperthyroidism and ophthalmopathy. Germline V gene sequence: CDR1 KGHDR, CDR2 SFDVKD. Trimming left V 0 bases short and J 9 bases short, with 13 bases between. This CDR3 has 14 amino acids. Amplification of TCR beta CDR3 regions used RNA as the template. The TCR CDR3 was amplified in a first-round RT-PCR using the HTBI primer set. TCRdb redid the calling of the multiplex PCR reads with MiXCR, one entry per CDR3 protein. Of a few hundred thousand distinct CDR3 sequences in the sample, around 16% were seen once. Study-wide findings and caveats: Using 13 V-J features, a model discriminated ophthalmopathy from stable hyperthyroidism. The model anticipated ophthalmopathy a median 6.5 months pre-onset. Expanded thyroid clonotypes (above 0.001) were mostly also found in blood.

These patients, aged 18 to 65, had recently diagnosed hyperthyroidism lasting under 2 months. The receptor comes from a woman aged 18-35 years with Graves' hyperthyroidism. Material: blood. The rearrangement links TRBV24-1 to TRBJ1-2; no clear D gene. The CDR3 is CATSDLDEIYCYTF. The CDR3 DNA reads TGTGCCACCAGTGATTTGGACGAAATATATTGCTACACCTTC.